This T cell receptor (beta chain) is drawn from a study of beta chain features in type 1 diabetes. What was sequenced were expressed TCRB transcripts, since all of the isolated RNA had been reverse transcribed. Using immunoSEQ multiplex PCR, the repertoire was profiled, and TCRdb retains in-frame clones only, with some absent. This sample has 300,000 to 400,000 clones, with 11% found just once. Trimming removed 4 bases at V and 6 bases at J, with 10 bases between. The CDR3 is 12 amino acids. Germline CDR1 reads SGHNT; CDR2 reads YYREEE (reference sequence). Sequencing used naive CD4+ T cells from blood. The receptor was derived from a woman aged 30 to 39 in good health. The chain recombines TRBV5-4 with TRBJ1-2; the D gene is possibly TRBD1 (5 bases). The DNA for the CDR3 is TGTGCCAGCAGCCGGGGGGGAAATGGCTACACCTTC. This translates into CASSRGGNGYTF.